These 21 T cell receptor beta chains originate from one sample sequenced in a study of T cell changes during pregnancy in multiple sclerosis. The method was immunoSEQ multiplex PCR; TCRdb's version includes in-frame clones alone and lacks a portion of them. The sample yields about 49,000 clones, approximately 94% seen once. This specimen consisted of CD8+ T cells from peripheral blood mononuclear cells, obtained before pregnancy. Every receptor here comes from a female donor with multiple sclerosis, enrolled in a pregnancy study.

This sequence joins TRBV11-2 and TRBJ1-1; D is perhaps TRBD1 (5 bases). The V end lost 3 bases, the J end lost 1 base, and 12 bases lay between the germline ends. Germline CDR1 and CDR2: SGHAT and FQNNGV. This CDR3 is 15 amino acids long. The CDR3 region is CASSLWGGENTEAFF. In DNA, the CDR3 is TGTGCCAGCAGCTTGTGGGGGGGAGAGAACACTGAAGCTTTCTTT.

The chain uses TRBV13 and TRBJ1-1; D is undetermined. V was shortened by 5 bases and J by 2 bases, with 9 bases between the two germline ends. The CDR3 is 13 residues long. Germline CDR1 reads PRHDT; CDR2 reads FYEKMQ (reference sequence). CDR3: CASSRTENTEAFF. CDR3 nucleotides: TGTGCCAGCAGCCGTACAGAAAACACTGAAGCTTTCTTT.

This chain uses TRBV9 with TRBJ1-2; 9 bases fit TRBD1. CDR3 length: 13 amino acids. The germline gives CDR1 SGDLS, CDR2 YYNGEE. V shed 6 bases and J 7 bases; nucleotides not matched to a gene: 7. The CDR3 DNA sequence: TGTGCCAGCAAAACGACAGGGGGAAGTGGCTACACCTTC. This codes for CASKTTGGSGYTF.

The count of this clone is one. The chain recombines TRBV5-1 with TRBJ2-7, with D perhaps matching TRBD1 (5 bases). The CDR3 runs 16 residues. Between the trimmed V and J ends, which lost 6 bases and 6 bases, there was a span of 25 bases. Germline V gene sequence: CDR1 SGHRS, CDR2 YFSETQ. The CDR3 is CASTLTHSQGKGEQYF. The DNA of the CDR3 is TGCGCCAGCACCCTTACCCATTCCCAGGGCAAGGGCGAGCAGTACTTC.

J is TRBJ2-4 and V is TRBV5-1, with D possibly being TRBD2 (6 bases). This CDR3 has 16 amino acids. V lost 0 bases, J lost 4 bases, and 14 bases lay in between. Germline loops: CDR1 SGHRS, CDR2 YFSETQ. The CDR3, as DNA: TGCGCCAGCAGCTTGGCCGTGGGACGGGAGAAAAACATTCAGTACTTC. Protein sequence: CASSLAVGREKNIQYF.

The V gene is TRBV2, the J gene TRBJ2-7, with D possibly TRBD2 on 5 matching bases. The germline gives CDR1 SNHLY, CDR2 FYNNEI. With 10 bases removed from V and 2 bases from J, the gap between germline ends came to 18 bases. The CDR3 is 14 amino acids. CDR3 in amino acids: CATAARLQPYEQYF. CDR3 DNA sequence: TGTGCCACTGCTGCGCGACTACAACCCTACGAGCAGTACTTC. The complete variable domain, with remaining parts taken from reference TRBV2 and TRBJ2-7, reads EPEVTQTPSHQVTQMGQEVILRCVPISNHLYFYWYRQILGQKVEFLVSFYNNEISEKSEIFDDQFSVERPDGSNFTLKIRSTKLEDSAMYFCATAARLQPYEQYFGPGTRLTVT.

This chain uses TRBV6-5 with TRBJ1-2, with D maybe TRBD1 (6 bases). Trimming removed 6 bases from V and 3 bases from J, with 17 bases in between. Looked up from germline, CDR1 is MNHEY and CDR2 is SVGAGI. The CDR3 is 15 amino acids. The CDR3 region has the DNA TGTGCCAGCAGCTTAACAGGGAATCGGGACTATGGCTACACCTTC. The encoded protein is CASSLTGNRDYGYTF.

The chain uses TRBV28 and TRBJ2-3; TRBD1 matches 9 bases. From germline, CDR1 is MDHEN and CDR2 SYDVKM. The V segment lost 4 bases and the J segment 3 bases; nucleotides outside the gene matches: 17. The CDR3 consists of 19 residues. The CDR3 sequence: CASSSPRTGDSAITDTQYF. The CDR3 DNA reads TGTGCCAGCAGTTCGCCCCGGACAGGGGATAGCGCCATTACAGATACGCAGTATTTT.

The chain has TRBV7-9 and TRBJ2-7; the D is unclear. The CDR3 is 11 amino acids. Deletions cut 5 bases from V and 3 bases from J, with 5 bases between. Germline V lookup: CDR1 SEHNR, CDR2 FQNEAQ (reference sequence). CDR3 in DNA: TGTGCCAGCAGCCCCGTCTACGAGCAGTACTTC. Its translation: CASSPVYEQYF. Full variable domain (outside the CDR3, taken from reference TRBV7-9 and TRBJ2-7): DTGVSQNPRHKITKRGQNVTFRCDPISEHNRLYWYRQTLGQGPEFLTYFQNEAQLEKSRLLSDRFSAERPKGSFSTLEIQRTEQGDSAMYLCASSPVYEQYFGPGTRLTVT.

This rearrangement joins TRBV30 to TRBJ1-1; 8 nucleotides line up with TRBD1. The CDR3 spans 12 residues. The ends lost 5 bases at V and 8 bases at J; junction bases unmatched: 7. The germline V gene encodes CDR1 GTSNPN and CDR2 SVGIG (reference sequence). CDR3: CAWGGQGEEAFF. In nucleotides, the CDR3 is TGTGCCTGGGGAGGACAGGGTGAGGAAGCTTTCTTT.

The chain joins TRBV9 to TRBJ1-2; 9 bases align to TRBD1. Germline V gene sequence: CDR1 SGDLS, CDR2 YYNGEE. The CDR3 length is 15 residues. V was clipped by 5 bases and J by 2 bases; unmatched bases: 7. The CDR3 is CASSEGQGRNYGYTF. The DNA of the CDR3 is TGTGCCAGCAGTGAAGGACAGGGGAGGAACTATGGCTACACCTTC. The entire variable domain, with the rest obtained from reference TRBV9 and TRBJ1-2, is as follows: DSGVTQTPKHLITATGQRVTLRCSPRSGDLSVYWYQQSLDQGLQFLIQYYNGEERAKGNILERFSAQQFPDLHSELNLSSLELGDSALYFCASSEGQGRNYGYTFGSGTRLTVV.

This chain joins TRBV19 and TRBJ2-2; possibly TRBD2 for D (6 bases). CDR1 is LNHDA, CDR2 SQIVND, per germline (reference sequence). Trimming left V 10 bases short and J 4 bases short, with 13 bases between. The CDR3 loop spans 13 amino acids. The CDR3 loop reads CATTLGGTGELFF. The CDR3 coding sequence is TGTGCCACTACCCTCGGGGGCACCGGGGAGCTGTTTTTT.

The V call is TRBV5-4, the J call TRBJ2-3; 9 bases agree with TRBD2. Per germline, CDR1 SGHNT and CDR2 YYREEE (reference sequence). This CDR3 is 15 amino acids long. V gave up 4 bases and J gave up 4 bases; unmatched junction bases: 7. CDR3 nucleotide sequence: TGTGCCAGCAGCGGACCCGGCGGGAGGGCAGATACGCAGTATTTT. This translates into CASSGPGGRADTQYF.

This chain links TRBV4-3 with TRBJ2-1; TRBD2 matches 7 bases. Germline V gene data show CDR1 as LGHNA and CDR2 as YSLEER. Losses at the gene ends were 1 base for V and 4 bases for J; bases not matched to a gene: 19. This CDR3 has 20 residues. CDR3 sequence reads: CASSQGFPSGPRCAYNEQFF. The CDR3 nucleotides are TGCGCCAGCAGCCAAGGATTTCCTAGCGGACCAAGATGCGCATACAATGAGCAGTTCTTC.

The CDR3 DNA is TGCGCCAGCAAAGAAGCGGGAGGGTCCTACGAGCAGTACTTC. It specifies CASKEAGGSYEQYF. The rearrangement links TRBV5-1 to TRBJ2-7, with 10 bases identical to TRBD2. The germline V gene has CDR1 SGHRS and CDR2 YFSETQ. V lost 6 bases to trimming and J lost 1 base; unmatched junction nucleotides: 4. This CDR3 contains 14 residues.

The chain is built from TRBV27 and TRBJ2-1; 9 nucleotides align to TRBD1. Trimming took 5 bases from V and 8 from J; bases not matched to a gene: 7. The CDR3 covers 14 residues. Germline loops: CDR1 MNHEY, CDR2 SMNVEV (reference sequence). CDR3 sequence: CASSPGQGWDEQFF. The CDR3 nucleotides read TGTGCCAGCAGTCCTGGACAGGGGTGGGATGAGCAGTTCTTC.

The V gene is TRBV4-1, the J gene TRBJ2-2; possible D gene TRBD2, 6 bases. V was clipped by 1 base and J by 3 bases, with 15 bases between them. The length of the CDR3 is 17 residues. CDR1 MGHRA and CDR2 YSYEKL come from the germline V gene. This CDR3 reads CASSQASDLAYTGELFF. Written as DNA, the CDR3 is TGCGCCAGCAGCCAAGCCTCCGACCTAGCGTACACCGGGGAGCTGTTTTTT.

The chain links TRBV11-2 to TRBJ1-1; D is unclear. The germline V gene encodes CDR1 SGHAT and CDR2 FQNNGV. This CDR3 is built from 13 residues. V gave up 0 bases and J gave up 4 bases, with 6 bases separating them. CDR3 DNA: TGTGCCAGCAGCTTAGAAGGGAGCACTGAAGCTTTCTTT. It encodes CASSLEGSTEAFF.

V gene TRBV30 combines with J gene TRBJ1-1; 7 nucleotides match TRBD1. The CDR3 totals 13 residues. Germline V gene sequence: CDR1 GTSNPN, CDR2 SVGIG (reference sequence). V was clipped by 7 bases and J by 7 bases; unmatched bases: 12. CDR3 loop: CASWDSILDEAFF. The CDR3 DNA is TGTGCCTCTTGGGACAGCATATTGGATGAAGCTTTCTTT.

V usage is TRBV18 and J usage is TRBJ2-2; D may be TRBD1 (6 bases). The CDR3 totals 17 residues. Germline V gene lookup returns CDR1 KGHSH and CDR2 LQKENI. V was shortened by 3 bases and J by 5 bases, with 19 bases between the two germline ends. This chain's CDR3 is CASSPSSGEWNTGELFF. The CDR3 DNA reads as TGTGCCAGCTCACCCTCTTCAGGGGAGTGGAATACCGGGGAGCTGTTTTTT. The whole variable domain, remainder taken from reference TRBV18 and TRBJ2-2, is NAGVMQNPRHLVRRRGQEARLRCSPMKGHSHVYWYRQLPEEGLKFMVYLQKENIIDESGMPKERFSAEFPKEGPSILRIQQVVRGDSAAYFCASSPSSGEWNTGELFFGEGSRLTVL.

This chain uses TRBV11-2 with TRBJ2-7; TRBD2 matches 8 bases. V lost 1 base and J lost 5; bases outside the gene matches: 10. This CDR3 has 16 residues. CDR1 SGHAT and CDR2 FQNNGV come from the germline V gene. In nucleotides, the CDR3 is TGTGCCAGCAGCTTAGGTCCGGGAGGGCCTAGAGACGAGCAGTACTTC. It is translated as CASSLGPGGPRDEQYF. The whole variable domain, remainder taken from reference TRBV11-2 and TRBJ2-7, is EAGVAQSPRYKIIEKRQSVAFWCNPISGHATLYWYQQILGQGPKLLIQFQNNGVVDDSQLPKDRFSAERLKGVDSTLKIQPAKLEDSAVYLCASSLGPGGPRDEQYFGPGTRLTVT.